This entry features one TCR beta chain sequence. The data were obtained in a study of shared clonotypes between healthy human individuals. Produced via immunoSEQ multiplex PCR; TCRdb's table is partial and in-frame only. The sample includes approximately 500,000 clones, approximately 82% of them seen just once. Trimming took 3 bases from V and 0 from J, leaving 7 bases between them. The CDR3 contains 14 residues. The germline V gene encodes CDR1 SGDLS and CDR2 YYNGEE. Sequencing was done on a sample of PBMCs. V usage is TRBV9 and J usage is TRBJ2-1, with a weak D call TRBD1 (6 bases). The clonotype was recovered from a woman between 40 and 50 years old in good health. Some clones in this sample may be carry-over from other donors' samples. In nucleotides, the CDR3 is TGTGCCAGCAGCGAACAGGGCTCCTACAATGAGCAGTTCTTC. Protein sequence: CASSEQGSYNEQFF.